A selection of T cell receptor beta chains follows, all from one sample in a study of blood T cell repertoires in COVID-19. Only in-frame clones appear in the TCRdb table, and some are missing; sequencing was by immunoSEQ multiplex PCR. The sample consists of about 50,000 clones, more than 70% of them appearing once. Source material: peripheral blood. The receptors were sampled from a woman aged 60-70 years with acute or convalescent COVID-19. Both conserved end residues are part of each CDR3. Fields, in order: V gene, J gene, clone size, D gene, CDR3 DNA, CDR3 protein. D genes are given only for firm matches. Only some rows state a clone size, as once, few, many or a class for expanded clones.

V: TRBV29-1; J: TRBJ2-5; size: once; D: -; DNA: TGCAGCTCCCGGCCGGACTCTTACCAAGAGACCCAGTACTTC; CDR3: CSSRPDSYQETQYF
V: TRBV5-1; J: TRBJ1-1; size: few; D: -; DNA: TGCGCCAGCAGCGTGAGCCGAAGGAACACTGAAGCTTTCTTT; CDR3: CASSVSRRNTEAFF
V: TRBV7-9; J: TRBJ1-2; size: -; D: -; DNA: TGTGCCAGCAGCTTACAAGGGGCGTCTGGCTACACCTTC; CDR3: CASSLQGASGYTF
V: TRBV5-6; J: TRBJ2-7; size: -; D: TRBD2; DNA: TGTGCCAGCAGCCAGGGACTAGCAAGTACCTACGAGCAGTACTTC; CDR3: CASSQGLASTYEQYF
V: TRBV28; J: TRBJ1-2; size: -; D: -; DNA: TGTGCCAGCACAATCAGTTTGACAGGAGGTGAGGGAAACACCTTC; CDR3: CASTISLTGGEGNTF
V: TRBV6-6; J: TRBJ1-1; size: -; D: TRBD1; DNA: TGTGCCAGCAGTTACCGACAGGGCGCTGAAGCTTTCTTT; CDR3: CASSYRQGAEAFF
V: TRBV5-5; J: TRBJ2-3; size: -; D: TRBD2; DNA: TGTGCCAGCAGCTTTCGGGGGGGCTCCACAGATACGCAGTATTTT; CDR3: CASSFRGGSTDTQYF
V: TRBV6-1; J: TRBJ2-5; size: -; D: -; DNA: TGTGCCAGCAGTGAGCAGCAGGGGATTGGAGAGACCCAGTACTTC; CDR3: CASSEQQGIGETQYF
V: TRBV27; J: TRBJ2-7; size: -; D: TRBD1; DNA: TGTGCCAGTACGGGACAGGGGATCTCCTACGAGCAGTACTTC; CDR3: CASTGQGISYEQYF
V: TRBV30; J: TRBJ1-1; size: -; D: TRBD1; DNA: TGTGCCTGGAGTTGGGGACAGGTGAACACTGAAGCTTTCTTT; CDR3: CAWSWGQVNTEAFF
V: TRBV7-9; J: TRBJ1-2; size: few; D: -; DNA: TGTGCCAGCAGCCCGACAGAGTCCTATGGCTACACCTTC; CDR3: CASSPTESYGYTF
V: TRBV4-1; J: TRBJ2-1; size: -; D: -; DNA: TGCGCCAGCAGCCAATCCCCGGGTTCCCTGATTCAGTTCTTC; CDR3: CASSQSPGSLIQFF
V: TRBV18; J: TRBJ2-1; size: -; D: -; DNA: TGTGCCAGCTCACCCTCTAGAGGAAATGAGCAGTTCTTC; CDR3: CASSPSRGNEQFF
V: TRBV28; J: TRBJ1-3; size: -; D: -; DNA: TGTGCCAGCAGTTTGTGGACAGACGAAAACACCATATATTTT; CDR3: CASSLWTDENTIYF
V: TRBV5-6; J: TRBJ2-5; size: -; D: -; DNA: TGTGCCAGCAGCTTGCTCACCTCGGACACGGAGACCCAGTACTTC; CDR3: CASSLLTSDTETQYF
V: TRBV28; J: TRBJ2-2; size: -; D: -; DNA: TGTGCCAGCAGTCCCCACACCGTACCGAACACCGGGGAGCTGTTTTTT; CDR3: CASSPHTVPNTGELFF
V: TRBV18; J: TRBJ2-5; size: -; D: -; DNA: TGTGCCAGCTCACCGGACTGGGAGACCCAGTACTTC; CDR3: CASSPDWETQYF
V: TRBV6-5; J: TRBJ1-6; size: once; D: TRBD1; DNA: TGTGCCAGCAGTCTTAACGGACAGGGGGTCTCACCCCTCCACTTT; CDR3: CASSLNGQGVSPLHF
V: TRBV6-1; J: TRBJ2-7; size: -; D: -; DNA: TGTGCCAGCAGTGAAAGGGAAGCCGGGACTTCCTACGAGCAGTACTTC; CDR3: CASSEREAGTSYEQYF
V: TRBV7-2; J: TRBJ1-5; size: -; D: -; DNA: TGTGCCAGCAGCCGTTCCGGGACAAGCAATCAGCCCCAGCATTTT; CDR3: CASSRSGTSNQPQHF
V: TRBV3-1/TRBV3-2; J: TRBJ2-2; size: -; D: TRBD1; DNA: TGTGCCAGCAGCCAAGACAGGGGGTCCCGGGAGCTGTTTTTT; CDR3: CASSQDRGSRELFF
V: TRBV6-5; J: TRBJ1-2; size: -; D: -; DNA: TGTGCCAGCAGTTTGGCAGGTTACTATGGCTACACCTTC; CDR3: CASSLAGYYGYTF
V: TRBV29-1; J: TRBJ2-2; size: once; D: -; DNA: TGCAGCGTTTGGCAGACCGGGGAGCTGTTTTTT; CDR3: CSVWQTGELFF
V: TRBV19; J: TRBJ1-4; size: -; D: -; DNA: TGTGCCAGTAGGAGACTTACAACTAATGAAAAACTGTTTTTT; CDR3: CASRRLTTNEKLFF
V: TRBV18; J: TRBJ1-4; size: -; D: -; DNA: TGTGCCAGCACCGACAGTTACCAAACTAATGAAAAACTGTTTTTT; CDR3: CASTDSYQTNEKLFF
V: TRBV5-4; J: TRBJ2-5; size: -; D: TRBD2; DNA: TGTGCCAGCAGCCAGGCGAGCGGGGGGGGCAGAGAGACCCAGTACTTC; CDR3: CASSQASGGGRETQYF
V: TRBV5-4; J: TRBJ2-1; size: -; D: TRBD2; DNA: TGTGCCAGCAGCTTGGGACTAGCGAGCTCCTACAATGAGCAGTTCTTC; CDR3: CASSLGLASSYNEQFF
V: TRBV4-1; J: TRBJ1-1; size: -; D: TRBD1; DNA: TGCGCCAGCAGCCAAGCTCCGCGGAGACAGGGGATCGGTTTGGACACTGAAGCTTTCTTT; CDR3: CASSQAPRRQGIGLDTEAFF
V: TRBV19; J: TRBJ1-6; size: -; D: -; DNA: TGTGCCAGCAATACAGGGTCGTATAGCTCCTATAATTCACCCCTCCACTTT; CDR3: CASNTGSYSSYNSPLHF
V: TRBV27; J: TRBJ2-2; size: once; D: TRBD1; DNA: TGTGCCAGCAGCCGGAGACAGGGTACAACCGGGGAGCTGTTTTTT; CDR3: CASSRRQGTTGELFF
V: TRBV19; J: TRBJ1-5; size: -; D: -; DNA: TGTGCCAGTAGTCTCGTCAGGGGACCACAGCCCCAGCATTTT; CDR3: CASSLVRGPQPQHF
V: TRBV6-1; J: TRBJ2-5; size: once; D: TRBD1; DNA: TGTGCCAGCAGCTGGGGGACAGGGCTTGAGACCCAGTACTTC; CDR3: CASSWGTGLETQYF
V: TRBV20-1; J: TRBJ1-1; size: -; D: -; DNA: TGCAGTGCTAGTTCTGTCGAGGCCTCGGGCACTGAAGCTTTCTTT; CDR3: CSASSVEASGTEAFF
V: TRBV30; J: TRBJ1-3; size: once; D: -; DNA: TGTGCCTGGAGTATCACTTCTGGAAACACCATATATTTT; CDR3: CAWSITSGNTIYF
V: TRBV30; J: TRBJ1-6; size: -; D: -; DNA: TGTGCCTGGAGTGTACGGGGATCCGCGCGGTTTTCACCCCTCCACTTT; CDR3: CAWSVRGSARFSPLHF